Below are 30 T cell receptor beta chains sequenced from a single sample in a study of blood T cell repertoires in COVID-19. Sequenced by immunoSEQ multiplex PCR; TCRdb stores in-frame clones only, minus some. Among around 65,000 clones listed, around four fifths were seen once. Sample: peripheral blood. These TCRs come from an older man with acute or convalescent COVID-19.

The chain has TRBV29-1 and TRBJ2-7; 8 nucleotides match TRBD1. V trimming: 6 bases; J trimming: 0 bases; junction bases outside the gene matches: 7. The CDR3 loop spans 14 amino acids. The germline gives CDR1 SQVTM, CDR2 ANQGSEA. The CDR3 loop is CSVSPGQVSYEQYF. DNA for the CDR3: TGCAGCGTCTCTCCGGGACAGGTCTCCTACGAGCAGTACTTC.

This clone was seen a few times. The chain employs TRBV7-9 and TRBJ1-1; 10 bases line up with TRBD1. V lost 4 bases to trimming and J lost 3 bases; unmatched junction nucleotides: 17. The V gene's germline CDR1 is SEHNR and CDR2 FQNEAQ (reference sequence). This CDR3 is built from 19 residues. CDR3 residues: CASSSLMGGTGVVDTEAFF. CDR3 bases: TGTGCCAGCAGCTCCCTCATGGGGGGGACAGGGGTCGTGGACACTGAAGCTTTCTTT.

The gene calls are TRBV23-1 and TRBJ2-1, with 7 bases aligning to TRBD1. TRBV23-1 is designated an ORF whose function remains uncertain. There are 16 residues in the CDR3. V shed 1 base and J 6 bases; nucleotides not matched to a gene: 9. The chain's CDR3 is CASSQWGTVCGNEQFF. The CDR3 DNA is TGCGCCAGCAGTCAATGGGGGACAGTTTGTGGCAATGAGCAGTTCTTC.

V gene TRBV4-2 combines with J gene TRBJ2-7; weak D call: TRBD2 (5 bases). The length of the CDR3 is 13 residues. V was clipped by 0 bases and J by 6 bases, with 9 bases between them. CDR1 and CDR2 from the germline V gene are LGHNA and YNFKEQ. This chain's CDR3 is CASSQDQRGEQYF. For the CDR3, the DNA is TGTGCCAGCAGCCAAGACCAACGGGGCGAGCAGTACTTC.

The CDR3 DNA reads TGTGCCAGCAGCGTAGTGGGACAGGTCTCTGGAAACACCATATATTTT. Its translation: CASSVVGQVSGNTIYF. The chain is built from TRBV9 and TRBJ1-3; 8 bases map to TRBD1. This CDR3 is built from 16 residues. Trimming cost V 0 bases and J 0 bases; bases outside gene matches: 2. CDR1 and CDR2 (germline): SGDLS, YYNGEE.

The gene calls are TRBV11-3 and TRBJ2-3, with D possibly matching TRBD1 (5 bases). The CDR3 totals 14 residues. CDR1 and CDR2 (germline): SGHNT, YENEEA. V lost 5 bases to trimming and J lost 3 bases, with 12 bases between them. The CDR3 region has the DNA TGTGCCAGCAGCCCCCGACAGACTACAGATACGCAGTATTTT. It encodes CASSPRQTTDTQYF. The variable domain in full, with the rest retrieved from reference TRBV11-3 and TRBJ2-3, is EAGVVQSPRYKIIEKKQPVAFWCNPISGHNTLYWYLQNLGQGPELLIRYENEEAVDDSQLPKDRFSAERLKGVDSTLKIQPAELGDSAVYLCASSPRQTTDTQYFGPGTRLTVL.

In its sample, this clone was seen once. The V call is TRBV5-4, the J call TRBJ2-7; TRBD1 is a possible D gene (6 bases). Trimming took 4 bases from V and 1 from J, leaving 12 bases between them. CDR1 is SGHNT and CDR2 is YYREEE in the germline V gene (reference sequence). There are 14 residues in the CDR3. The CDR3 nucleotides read TGTGCCAGCAGCCCTACAGGGAAATCCTACGAGCAGTACTTC. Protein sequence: CASSPTGKSYEQYF.

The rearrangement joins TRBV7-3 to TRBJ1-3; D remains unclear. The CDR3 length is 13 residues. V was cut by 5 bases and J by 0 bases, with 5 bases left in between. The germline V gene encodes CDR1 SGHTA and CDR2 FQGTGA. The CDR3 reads CASSPNSGNTIYF. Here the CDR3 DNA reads TGTGCCAGCAGCCCAAACTCTGGAAACACCATATATTTT.

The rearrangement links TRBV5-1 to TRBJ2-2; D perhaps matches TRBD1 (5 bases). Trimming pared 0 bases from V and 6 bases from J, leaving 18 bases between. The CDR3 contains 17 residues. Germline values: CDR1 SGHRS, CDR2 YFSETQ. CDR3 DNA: TGCGCCAGCAGCTTGGCTTTGGGGCAGGGTGGCGCCGGGGAGCTGTTTTTT. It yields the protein CASSLALGQGGAGELFF.

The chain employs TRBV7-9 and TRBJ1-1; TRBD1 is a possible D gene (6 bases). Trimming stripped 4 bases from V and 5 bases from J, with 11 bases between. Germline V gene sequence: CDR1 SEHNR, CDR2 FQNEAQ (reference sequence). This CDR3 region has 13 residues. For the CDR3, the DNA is TGTGCCAGCAGCTCCCAACAGGGAACTGAAGCTTTCTTT. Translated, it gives CASSSQQGTEAFF. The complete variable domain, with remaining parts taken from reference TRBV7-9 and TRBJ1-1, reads DTGVSQNPRHKITKRGQNVTFRCDPISEHNRLYWYRQTLGQGPEFLTYFQNEAQLEKSRLLSDRFSAERPKGSFSTLEIQRTEQGDSAMYLCASSSQQGTEAFFGQGTRLTVV.

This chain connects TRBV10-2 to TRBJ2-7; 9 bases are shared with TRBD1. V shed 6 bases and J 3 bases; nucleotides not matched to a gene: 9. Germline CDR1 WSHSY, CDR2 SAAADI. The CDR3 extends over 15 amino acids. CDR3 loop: CASRNTGTGHYEQYF. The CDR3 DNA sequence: TGCGCCAGCAGGAATACCGGGACAGGGCACTACGAGCAGTACTTC.

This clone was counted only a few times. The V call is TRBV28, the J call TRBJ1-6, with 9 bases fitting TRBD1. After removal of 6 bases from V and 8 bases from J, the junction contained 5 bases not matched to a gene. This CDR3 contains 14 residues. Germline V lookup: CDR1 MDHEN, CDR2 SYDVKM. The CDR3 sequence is CASSPTGGDSPLHF. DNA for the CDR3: TGTGCCAGCAGCCCGACAGGGGGAGATTCACCCCTCCACTTT.

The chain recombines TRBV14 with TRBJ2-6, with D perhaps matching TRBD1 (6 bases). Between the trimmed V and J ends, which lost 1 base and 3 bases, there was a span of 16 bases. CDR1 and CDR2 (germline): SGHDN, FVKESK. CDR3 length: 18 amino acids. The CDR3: CASSQGWGPQDGANVLTF. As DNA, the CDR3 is TGTGCCAGCAGCCAAGGGTGGGGGCCCCAAGATGGGGCCAACGTCCTGACTTTC.

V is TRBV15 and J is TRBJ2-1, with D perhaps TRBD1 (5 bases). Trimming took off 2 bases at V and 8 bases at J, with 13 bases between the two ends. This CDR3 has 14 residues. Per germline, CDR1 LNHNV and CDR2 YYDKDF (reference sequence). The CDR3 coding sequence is TGTGCCACCAGCAGAAGACAAGGGGATGATGAGCAGTTCTTC. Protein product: CATSRRQGDDEQFF.

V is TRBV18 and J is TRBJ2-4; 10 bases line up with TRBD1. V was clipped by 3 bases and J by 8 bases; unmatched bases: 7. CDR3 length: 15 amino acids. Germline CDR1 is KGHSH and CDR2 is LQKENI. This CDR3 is CASSPPGTGADIQYF. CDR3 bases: TGTGCCAGCTCACCCCCCGGGACAGGGGCGGACATTCAGTACTTC.

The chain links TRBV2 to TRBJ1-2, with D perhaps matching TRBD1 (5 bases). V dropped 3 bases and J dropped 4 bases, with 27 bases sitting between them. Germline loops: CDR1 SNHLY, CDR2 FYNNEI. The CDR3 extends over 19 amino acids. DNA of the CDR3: TGTGCCAGCAGTGAGTTCCGGGACGGGAGGAGTGCAGGAGTCTATGGCTACACCTTC. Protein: CASSEFRDGRSAGVYGYTF.

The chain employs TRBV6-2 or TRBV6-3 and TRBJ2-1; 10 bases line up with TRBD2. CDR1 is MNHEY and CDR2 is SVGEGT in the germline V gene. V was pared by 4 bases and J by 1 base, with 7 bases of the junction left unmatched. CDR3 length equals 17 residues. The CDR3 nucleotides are TGTGCCAGCAGTTCAGATAGCGGGGGGTCTTCCTACAATGAGCAGTTCTTC. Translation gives CASSSDSGGSSYNEQFF.

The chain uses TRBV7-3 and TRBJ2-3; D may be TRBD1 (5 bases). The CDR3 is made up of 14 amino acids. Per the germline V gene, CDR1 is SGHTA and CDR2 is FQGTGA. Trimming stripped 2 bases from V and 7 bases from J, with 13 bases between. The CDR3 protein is CASSLGQGSYTQYF. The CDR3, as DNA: TGTGCCAGCAGCTTAGGGCAGGGTTCTTATACGCAGTATTTT.

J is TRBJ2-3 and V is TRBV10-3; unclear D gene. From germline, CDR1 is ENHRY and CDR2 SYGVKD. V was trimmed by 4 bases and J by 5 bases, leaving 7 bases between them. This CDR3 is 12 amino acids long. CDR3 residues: CAISGAGDTQYF. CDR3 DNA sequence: TGTGCCATCAGTGGGGCCGGAGATACGCAGTATTTT.

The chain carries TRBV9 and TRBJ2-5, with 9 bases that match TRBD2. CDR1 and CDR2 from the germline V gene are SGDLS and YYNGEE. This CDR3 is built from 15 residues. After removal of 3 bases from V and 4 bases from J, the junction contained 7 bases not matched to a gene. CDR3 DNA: TGTGCCAGCAGCGGATCCGGGACTAGCTTAGAGACCCAGTACTTC. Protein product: CASSGSGTSLETQYF.

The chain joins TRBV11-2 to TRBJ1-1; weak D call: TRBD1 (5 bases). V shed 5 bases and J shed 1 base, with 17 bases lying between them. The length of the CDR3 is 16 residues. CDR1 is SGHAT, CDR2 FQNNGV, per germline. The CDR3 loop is CASSPGGSVPNTEAFF. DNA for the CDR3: TGTGCCAGCAGCCCTGGGGGGAGTGTGCCGAACACTGAAGCTTTCTTT.

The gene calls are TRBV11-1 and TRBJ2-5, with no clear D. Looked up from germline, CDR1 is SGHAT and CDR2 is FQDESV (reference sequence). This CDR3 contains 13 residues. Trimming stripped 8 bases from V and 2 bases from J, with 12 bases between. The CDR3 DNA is TGTGCCAGCTCGCCGGGTAGTCAAGAGACCCAGTACTTC. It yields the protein CASSPGSQETQYF.

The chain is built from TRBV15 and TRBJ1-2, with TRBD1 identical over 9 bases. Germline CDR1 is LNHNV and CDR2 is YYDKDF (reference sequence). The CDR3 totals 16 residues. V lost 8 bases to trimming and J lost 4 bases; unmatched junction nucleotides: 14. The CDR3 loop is CATLSTGGPRSYGYTF. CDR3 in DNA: TGTGCCACCCTCTCGACAGGGGGGCCCAGAAGCTATGGCTACACCTTC.

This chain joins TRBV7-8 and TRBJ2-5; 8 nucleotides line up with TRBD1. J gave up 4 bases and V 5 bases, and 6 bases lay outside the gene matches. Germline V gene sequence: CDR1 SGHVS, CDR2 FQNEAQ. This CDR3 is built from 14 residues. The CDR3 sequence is CASSKRTGIETQYF. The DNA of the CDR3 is TGTGCCAGCAGCAAGCGGACAGGGATAGAGACCCAGTACTTC.

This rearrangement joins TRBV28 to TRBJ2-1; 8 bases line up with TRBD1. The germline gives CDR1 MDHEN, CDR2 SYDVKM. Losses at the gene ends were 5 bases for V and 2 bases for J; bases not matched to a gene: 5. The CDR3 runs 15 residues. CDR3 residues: CASSPGQGTYNEQFF. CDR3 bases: TGTGCCAGCAGTCCCGGACAGGGCACCTACAATGAGCAGTTCTTC.

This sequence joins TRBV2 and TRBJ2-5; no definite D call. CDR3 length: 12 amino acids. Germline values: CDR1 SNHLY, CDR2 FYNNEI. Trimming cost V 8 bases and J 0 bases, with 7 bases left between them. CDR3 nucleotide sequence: TGTGCCAGCCACATTTACCAAGAGACCCAGTACTTC. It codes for CASHIYQETQYF.

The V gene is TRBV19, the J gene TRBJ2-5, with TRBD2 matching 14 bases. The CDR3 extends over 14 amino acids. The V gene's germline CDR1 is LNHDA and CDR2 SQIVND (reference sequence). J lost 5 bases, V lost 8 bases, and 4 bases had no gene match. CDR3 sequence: CASGLAGGRETQYF. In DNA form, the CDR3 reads TGTGCCAGTGGACTAGCGGGGGGCAGGGAGACCCAGTACTTC.

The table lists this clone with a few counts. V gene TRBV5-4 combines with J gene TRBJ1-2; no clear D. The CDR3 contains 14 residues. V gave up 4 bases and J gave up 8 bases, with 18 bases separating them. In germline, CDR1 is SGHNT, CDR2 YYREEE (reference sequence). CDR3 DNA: TGTGCCAGCAGCCCAGACGCAAATCCCGGGGGCTACACCTTC. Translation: CASSPDANPGGYTF. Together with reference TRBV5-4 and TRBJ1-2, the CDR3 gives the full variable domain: ETGVTQSPTHLIKTRGQQVTLRCSSQSGHNTVSWYQQALGQGPQFIFQYYREEENGRGNFPPRFSGLQFPNYSSELNVNALELDDSALYLCASSPDANPGGYTFGSGTRLTVV.

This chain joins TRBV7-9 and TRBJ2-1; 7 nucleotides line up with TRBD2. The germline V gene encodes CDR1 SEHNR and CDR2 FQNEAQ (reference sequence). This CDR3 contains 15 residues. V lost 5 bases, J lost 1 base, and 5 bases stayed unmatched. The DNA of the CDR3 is TGTGCCAGCAGCATGCGGGGGTCATCCTACAATGAGCAGTTCTTC. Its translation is CASSMRGSSYNEQFF.

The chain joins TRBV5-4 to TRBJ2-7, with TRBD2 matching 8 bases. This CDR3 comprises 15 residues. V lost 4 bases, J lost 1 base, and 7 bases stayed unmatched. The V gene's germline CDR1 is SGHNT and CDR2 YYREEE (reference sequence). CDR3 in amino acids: CASSPGGTVSYEQYF. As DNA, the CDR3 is TGTGCCAGCAGCCCGGGGGGGACCGTTTCCTACGAGCAGTACTTC.